Shown below are 21 T cell receptor beta chains from a single sample sequenced in a study of blood T cell repertoires in COVID-19. Data came from immunoSEQ multiplex PCR; TCRdb stores just in-frame clones and leaves some out. The table lists a few hundred thousand clones, about nine tenths of them singletons. The specimen was PBMCs or T cells enriched from blood (not recorded which). The receptor source for this set is a human donor in a cohort exposed to, infected with or recovered from COVID-19 (not recorded which). The donor label of this sample is uncertain.

The chain couples TRBV28 to TRBJ1-2; 8 positions match TRBD1. Unmatched junction bases numbered 5, after V lost 4 bases and J lost 4 bases. Per germline, CDR1 MDHEN and CDR2 SYDVKM. This CDR3 comprises 14 residues. CDR3 loop: CASSSGQAFYGYTF. In DNA form, the CDR3 reads TGTGCCAGCAGTTCGGGACAGGCCTTCTATGGCTACACCTTC.

The genes are TRBV29-1 and TRBJ1-1, with 7 nucleotides matching TRBD1. This CDR3 contains 14 residues. V gave up 6 bases and J gave up 1 base; unmatched junction bases: 8. The germline V gene encodes CDR1 SQVTM and CDR2 ANQGSEA. In DNA form, the CDR3 reads TGCAGCGTGCGAACCGGGACAGAGAACACTGAAGCTTTCTTT. It encodes CSVRTGTENTEAFF.

This chain connects TRBV3-1 (or the pseudogene TRBV3-2) to TRBJ2-7; maybe TRBD1 (6 bases). The CDR3 spans 13 residues. Germline V gene sequence: CDR1 LGHDT, CDR2 YNNKEL (reference sequence). V was pared by 4 bases and J by 6 bases, with 13 bases between. CDR3 loop: CASSPQGTSEQYF. The CDR3 DNA reads as TGTGCCAGCAGCCCACAGGGAACCTCCGAGCAGTACTTC.

This chain connects TRBV4-2 to TRBJ1-3; the D gene is possibly TRBD1 (5 bases). V was shortened by 0 bases and J by 0 bases, with 9 bases between the two germline ends. This CDR3 is 16 amino acids long. CDR1 and CDR2 (germline): LGHNA, YNFKEQ. CDR3 sequence (DNA): TGTGCCAGCAGCCAAGACAGGGTTTACTCTGGAAACACCATATATTTT. This encodes CASSQDRVYSGNTIYF.

Notes on this clone: An end of the junction does not agree with germline; a read error may underlie this. J is TRBJ2-3 and V is TRBV3-1 (or the pseudogene TRBV3-2), with 16 bases identical to TRBD2. Per the germline V gene, CDR1 is LGHDT and CDR2 is YNNKEL (reference sequence). CDR3 size: 17 residues. As DNA, the CDR3 is TGTGCCCGCAGCCAAGGGACTAGCGGGGGGGGGATAGATACGCAGTATTTT. It specifies CARSQGTSGGGIDTQYF.

The J gene is TRBJ1-1, the V gene TRBV10-3, with 7 bases matching TRBD1. The V gene end was trimmed by 8 bases and the J gene end by 0 bases; junction bases not matched to a gene: 9. Germline CDR1 and CDR2: ENHRY and SYGVKD. This CDR3 is 15 amino acids long. CDR3 DNA: TGTGCCATCTCAAACCCGGACAGGTTGAACACTGAAGCTTTCTTT. As protein: CAISNPDRLNTEAFF.

The chain recombines TRBV7-9 with TRBJ1-6; D is possibly TRBD1 (6 bases). CDR3 length: 15 residues. V lost 5 bases and J 2 bases, leaving 10 bases between the germline ends. In germline, CDR1 is SEHNR, CDR2 FQNEAQ (reference sequence). DNA of the CDR3: TGTGCCAGCAGCCCCCGGGACACCTATAATTCACCCCTCCACTTT. Residues: CASSPRDTYNSPLHF.

This chain uses TRBV7-9 with TRBJ1-3; possibly TRBD1 for D (6 bases). Germline-derived CDR1 and CDR2 are SEHNR and FQNEAQ (reference sequence). V gave up 7 bases and J gave up 0 bases, with 13 bases separating them. The CDR3 is 15 residues long. The CDR3 DNA sequence: TGTGCCAGCACACTCAGGGGCCTCTCTGGAAACACCATATATTTT. This codes for CASTLRGLSGNTIYF.

The chain has TRBV7-9 and TRBJ1-2; TRBD1 matches 7 bases. CDR3 size: 17 residues. CDR1 and CDR2 from the germline V gene are SEHNR and FQNEAQ (reference sequence). The V and J ends lost 1 base and 4 bases, in that order; junction bases with no gene match: 12. The CDR3 DNA sequence: TGTGCCAGCAGCTTAGGACAGGGACCCAGTTTTACCTATGGCTACACCTTC. Amino acid sequence: CASSLGQGPSFTYGYTF.

There are a few counts of this clone. The rearrangement uses TRBV6-1 and TRBJ2-5; possible D gene TRBD1, 6 bases. Germline V gene lookup returns CDR1 MNHNS and CDR2 SASEGT. CDR3 length: 15 residues. The V and J ends lost 0 bases and 4 bases respectively, with 12 bases between them. This CDR3 reads CASSEAAGAGETQYF. In nucleotides, the CDR3 is TGTGCCAGCAGTGAAGCGGCAGGGGCGGGAGAGACCCAGTACTTC.

The chain links TRBV5-1 to TRBJ1-2, with D maybe TRBD1 (5 bases). The V end was cut by 4 bases, the J end by 7 bases, with 14 bases between. CDR1 is SGHRS and CDR2 is YFSETQ in the germline V gene. The CDR3 totals 13 residues. The CDR3 region is CASSPEGRGGYTF. Written as DNA, the CDR3 is TGCGCCAGCAGCCCCGAAGGAAGGGGTGGCTACACCTTC.

The chain links TRBV13 to TRBJ1-4, with D possibly matching TRBD1 (6 bases). This CDR3 has 15 amino acids. V lost 5 bases to trimming and J lost 6 bases, with 16 bases between them. Germline V lookup: CDR1 PRHDT, CDR2 FYEKMQ (reference sequence). As DNA, the CDR3 is TGTGCCAGCAGCCCGAATGGGGGCGCGGATGAAAAACTGTTTTTT. It yields the protein CASSPNGGADEKLFF.

The chain uses TRBV12-5 and TRBJ2-3; D is uncertain. The CDR3 contains 13 residues. The germline gives CDR1 LGHNT, CDR2 FRNRAP. Trimming took 4 bases from V and 0 from J, leaving 5 bases between them. The DNA of the CDR3 is TGTGCTAGTGGTTCTCGGAGCACAGATACGCAGTATTTT. It encodes CASGSRSTDTQYF.

The rearrangement uses TRBV7-6 and TRBJ2-7; the D gene is possibly TRBD2 (5 bases). The CDR3 loop spans 13 amino acids. Trimming took 4 bases from V and 3 from J, leaving 10 bases between them. CDR1 and CDR2 from the germline V gene are SGHVS and FNYEAQ. The CDR3 is CASSSGNRYEQYF. CDR3 nucleotides: TGTGCCAGCAGCTCGGGGAACCGCTACGAGCAGTACTTC.

The chain is built from TRBV5-4 and TRBJ2-5; TRBD1 is a possible D gene (5 bases). V lost 5 bases and J 3 bases, leaving 17 bases between the germline ends. The CDR3 runs to 15 residues. Germline V lookup: CDR1 SGHNT, CDR2 YYREEE (reference sequence). The CDR3 coding sequence is TGTGCCAGCAGTACAGGAAGGTTTACGGAAGAGACCCAGTACTTC. It translates to CASSTGRFTEETQYF.

In DNA form, the CDR3 reads TGTGCCAGTAGCTCGGAGGGGATTAACGAGCAGTACTTC. It specifies CASSSEGINEQYF. The chain recombines TRBV19 with TRBJ2-7; perhaps TRBD2 as D (6 bases). CDR1 and CDR2 from the germline V gene are LNHDA and SQIVND (reference sequence). The V end lost 6 bases, the J end lost 5 bases, and 14 bases lay between the germline ends. CDR3 length: 13 amino acids.

The chain uses TRBV4-1 and TRBJ1-2; no definite D call. The V and J ends lost 2 bases and 8 bases respectively, with 15 bases between them. The CDR3 contains 14 residues. Germline V lookup: CDR1 MGHRA, CDR2 YSYEKL. CDR3 in amino acids: CASSQPMRREGYTF. CDR3 coding DNA: TGCGCCAGCAGCCAACCCATGAGGAGGGAAGGCTACACCTTC.

This chain uses TRBV6-2 or TRBV6-3 with TRBJ2-7; D is possibly TRBD1 (6 bases). Trimming shortened V by 2 bases and J by 6 bases, and 14 bases separated the two germline ends. The CDR3 is 14 residues long. From germline, CDR1 is MNHEY and CDR2 SVGEGT. The CDR3 region is CASSYTQGRGEQYF. In DNA form, the CDR3 reads TGTGCCAGCAGTTACACGCAGGGGAGAGGCGAGCAGTACTTC.

This rearrangement joins TRBV9 to TRBJ2-1; TRBD2 aligns across 8 bases. The germline V gene has CDR1 SGDLS and CDR2 YYNGEE. V dropped 7 bases and J dropped 6; count of bases not matched to a gene: 12. CDR3 length: 15 residues. The CDR3 DNA sequence: TGTGCCAGCCAACCGGGAGGGGGGAAGGGCAATGAGCAGTTCTTC. Its translation is CASQPGGGKGNEQFF. The whole variable domain, remainder taken from reference TRBV9 and TRBJ2-1, is DSGVTQTPKHLITATGQRVTLRCSPRSGDLSVYWYQQSLDQGLQFLIQYYNGEERAKGNILERFSAQQFPDLHSELNLSSLELGDSALYFCASQPGGGKGNEQFFGPGTRLTVL.

V usage is TRBV4-2 and J usage is TRBJ2-3; 8 bases map to TRBD2. The germline CDR1 and CDR2 sequences are LGHNA and YNFKEQ. This CDR3 contains 16 residues. Losses at the gene ends were 4 bases for V and 1 base for J; bases not matched to a gene: 7. The CDR3 DNA reads as TGTGCCAGCAGCCTAACTATTAGCGGGGGCACAGATACGCAGTATTTT. Translating gives CASSLTISGGTDTQYF.

The J gene is TRBJ1-5, the V gene TRBV15; no firm D call. Germline CDR1 reads LNHNV; CDR2 reads YYDKDF (reference sequence). V shed 0 bases and J shed 6 bases, with 15 bases lying between them. The CDR3 runs to 16 residues. CDR3 DNA sequence: TGTGCCACCAGCAGAGACAAAGGGATTGAGGGTCAGCCCCAGCATTTT. Translation gives CATSRDKGIEGQPQHF.